Here is one TCR beta chain with its context. A single count supports this clone. Its specific antigen is unknown. The sample holds no much larger clone one base away, and base qualities are not on file. In addition, sequencing in three donor pairs included unstimulated CD8+ effector memory subsets alongside CD4+ naive, CD8+ naive, CD8+ TEMRA and CD4+ memory subsets. Sorted unstimulated T cells and proliferating T cells recovered from mixed lymphocyte reactions underwent TCRbeta CDR3 sequencing. Fresh whole blood from ten HLA-typed healthy donors was used as the source from which PBMCs were isolated. These data originate in a study of siplizumab effects on memory and regulatory T cells (dated by TCRdb to the late 2010s). Turning to the overall study: The effect of the anti-CD2 antibody siplizumab on alloreactive T-cell subsets was examined in allogeneic mixed lymphocyte reactions constructed from human PBMCs. The paper's findings and limits, for the study overall: Siplizumab significantly lowered the cumulative frequency of alloreactive sequences that could be traced to unstimulated CD4+ memory T cells. Unstimulated naive T cells appeared to be more diverse than memory T cells, and naive cells seemed to make a substantial contribution to the alloresponse. For roughly 75-95% of proliferating CD4+ or CD8+ clones, no naive or memory phenotype could be assigned. In reactions with siplizumab, an average of about 69% of mappable alloreactive CD4+ clones were Treg-derived, compared with 25% to 30% in control reactions. The suppressive function of proliferating Tregs from siplizumab cultures was not functionally confirmed. Because sequences below about 10^-5 frequency were poorly captured, only a minor fraction of alloreactive clones could be mapped to unstimulated subsets.

The CDR3 runs 16 residues from the cysteine to the phenylalanine. The kept DNA is CDR3 alone, 48 bases in frame from the first base. Between the V and J ends, shortened by 6 bases and 0 bases respectively, the junction contains 15 bases. Receptor amplification or capture employed the immunoSEQ multiplex PCR assay. Each sample had around 92,000 TCR templates assayed by the deep sequencing platform. Genomic DNA extracted from sorted T cells was the material used for TCRbeta CDR3 sequencing. The authors' analysis ran thus. The R programming language was used for clonal analysis of the TCRbeta CDR3 data. Comparing unstimulated samples against CFSE-low samples taken after the reaction was how alloreactive CD4+ and CD8+ clones were defined. Regulatory or non-regulatory origin was assigned to alloreactive CD4+ clones by matching of sequences to sorted unstimulated Treg and non-Treg repertoires. Drawn from immuneACCESS, this table holds only the in-frame rearrangements with V and J called that TCRdb kept. Clones are partly lost; checked studies trace under half to an unresolved V gene and leave the rest unexplained. V and J calls and clone size come straight from that table; D and trimming were deduced from the DNA. In this sample the table shows tens of thousands of clones, around 97% of which occur a single time. The ten largest account for 0.03% to 0.035% of the sample.

The sequence joins TRBV6-7 to TRBJ1-5; there is no confident call for the D gene. TRBV6-7 is an ORF for which the function is uncertain. The material sequenced was naive CD4+ T cells sorted from blood. This specimen's cell subset or site label, interpreted: unstimulated naive T cells. The receptor was isolated from a human donor in good health. The DNA sequence is TGTGCCAGCAGCCGACATTCCGCCTATAGCAATCAGCCCCAGCATTTT. Translation gives CASSRHSAYSNQPQHF.